A selection of T cell receptor beta chains follows, all from one sample in a study of blood T cell repertoires in COVID-19. Generated by immunoSEQ multiplex PCR, the TCRdb table keeps only in-frame clones and is missing some. The table lists 200,000 to 250,000 clones, about 83% of them singletons. The sample comprised peripheral blood. The receptors shown here come from a man at least 80 years old with acute or convalescent COVID-19. CDR3s include the opening cysteine and the closing phenylalanine or tryptophan. The D gene is left open where the match is weak.

>.|TRBV28|TRBJ1-1
TGTGCCAGCATTCCGGGGGGTATGAACACTGAAGCTTTCTTT
CASIPGGMNTEAFF
>TRBD2|TRBV28|TRBJ2-2
TGTGCCAGCACCGGACTAGCGGGAGCCGGGGAGCTGTTTTTT
CASTGLAGAGELFF
>.|TRBV7-3|TRBJ2-2
TGTGCCAGCAGCCCGCGGACAGTCACCGGGGAGCTGTTTTTT
CASSPRTVTGELFF
>.|TRBV5-6|TRBJ2-5
TGTGCCAGCAATACCCGATGGCCCCAAGAGACCCAGTACTTC
CASNTRWPQETQYF
>.|TRBV7-2|TRBJ2-4
TGTGCCAGCAGCTTAGTAGGGGAGGTTGCTTATAACATTCAGTACTTC
CASSLVGEVAYNIQYF
>TRBD2|TRBV2|TRBJ2-7
TGTGCCAGCAGGGGGGGGACTAGCGCGATCTACGAGCAGTACTTC
CASRGGTSAIYEQYF
>TRBD1|TRBV5-1|TRBJ1-5
TGCGCCAGCAGCTCCGGACAGGTCAATCAGCCCCAGCATTTT
CASSSGQVNQPQHF
>.|TRBV29-1|TRBJ2-3
TGCAGCGTTGATCGGGGGTCCACAGATACGCAGTATTTT
CSVDRGSTDTQYF
>TRBD1|TRBV5-6|TRBJ1-6
TGTGCCAGCAGATACGGGACAGGCCCAGGGGGACCCCTCCACTTT
CASRYGTGPGGPLHF
>TRBD2|TRBV5-4|TRBJ2-2
TGTGCCAGCAGCCCTAGCGGGAGGAACACCGGGGAGCTGTTTTTT
CASSPSGRNTGELFF
>TRBD1|TRBV28|TRBJ1-6
TGTGCCAGCAGTGCGGGACAGGGGAATGGATCACCCCTCCACTTT
CASSAGQGNGSPLHF
>.|TRBV6-1|TRBJ2-5
TGTGCCAGCAGTGAAGATTTGGGGCGGACAGAGACCCAGTACTTC
CASSEDLGRTETQYF
>.|TRBV5-4|TRBJ2-5
TGTGCCAGCAGCCCCAGGGAATTCGGCGAGACCCAGTACTTC
CASSPREFGETQYF
>TRBD1|TRBV7-9|TRBJ1-4
TGTGCCAGCAGCAACGGACAGGGCGGTAATGAAAAACTGTTTTTT
CASSNGQGGNEKLFF
>.|TRBV7-2|TRBJ2-4
TGTGCCAGCAGCCTGTCGGGGTCGGCGGGCATTCAGTACTTC
CASSLSGSAGIQYF
>.|TRBV27|TRBJ2-5
TGTGCCAGCAGTTTTGCGGGGGCTGGAGAGACCCAGTACTTC
CASSFAGAGETQYF
>.|TRBV27|TRBJ1-2
TGTGCCAGCAGCCCCTGGGCATCCGGAAACTATGGCTACACCTTC
CASSPWASGNYGYTF